Following are 20 T cell receptor beta chains from one sample sequenced in a study of cytomegalovirus exposure and HLA in healthy donors. Primers for the PCR totalled 60 Vbeta and 13 Jbeta. TCRdb's table, derived via immunoSEQ multiplex PCR, lists solely in-frame clones and lacks some. The data contain 150,000 to 200,000 clones, roughly 80% of them singletons. The sample consisted of PBMCs. The receptors come from a male donor in good health and CMV-seronegative.

The V gene is TRBV28, the J gene TRBJ1-1, with TRBD1 as a possible D gene (6 bases). V lost 6 bases and J 4 bases, leaving 9 bases between the germline ends. CDR1 and CDR2 from the germline V gene are MDHEN and SYDVKM. The CDR3 extends over 12 amino acids. The CDR3 is CASRQGSTEAFF. In DNA form, the CDR3 reads TGTGCCAGCAGGCAGGGGAGCACTGAAGCTTTCTTT.

This clone was observed a few times. V usage is TRBV7-2 and J usage is TRBJ1-1, with no clear D. Germline V gives CDR1 SGHTA, CDR2 FQGNSA. V shed 5 bases and J shed 7 bases, with 11 bases lying between them. This CDR3 contains 12 residues. Here the CDR3 reads CASSPIGVEAFF. CDR3 coding DNA: TGTGCCAGCAGCCCGATAGGAGTTGAAGCTTTCTTT.

The V and J genes are TRBV6-5 and TRBJ1-5; D is unclear. CDR3 length: 15 residues. Between the trimmed V and J ends, which lost 2 bases and 0 bases, there was a span of 8 bases. Germline lookup yields CDR1 MNHEY and CDR2 SVGAGI. CDR3 DNA sequence: TGTGCCAGCAGTTACAACAGCAATAGCAATCAGCCCCAGCATTTT. Protein product: CASSYNSNSNQPQHF.

This chain connects TRBV10-3 to TRBJ2-7, with TRBD2 identical over 7 bases. The germline V gene has CDR1 ENHRY and CDR2 SYGVKD. This CDR3 spans 14 amino acids. J gave up 7 bases and V 2 bases, and 8 bases lay outside the gene matches. The CDR3 DNA sequence: TGTGCCATCAGTGAGACTAGCGCCGGGTATGAGCAGTACTTC. It specifies CAISETSAGYEQYF.

The V gene is TRBV19, the J gene TRBJ2-7; 8 bases match TRBD1. The J segment lost 0 bases and the V segment lost 10 bases, leaving 14 bases of the junction unmatched. This CDR3 is built from 16 residues. Germline-derived CDR1 and CDR2 are LNHDA and SQIVND (reference sequence). The CDR3 DNA reads as TGTGCCACGCGGCCGGCCCGGACAGGGAGCTCCTACGAGCAGTACTTC. Amino acids: CATRPARTGSSYEQYF.

This clone was detected only once. Written as DNA, the CDR3 is TGTGCCAGCAGTCTCAGGGGGCGAGGGAATCAGCCCCAGCATTTT. Translating it yields CASSLRGRGNQPQHF. The chain recombines TRBV28 with TRBJ1-5, with 8 bases fitting TRBD1. Germline values: CDR1 MDHEN, CDR2 SYDVKM. CDR3 length: 15 residues. With 5 bases clipped from V and 4 bases from J, the junction kept 7 bases outside the gene matches.

The chain joins TRBV18 to TRBJ2-5, with 11 bases fitting TRBD1. The J call may be mistaken, given a closer DNA end match to TRBJ2-7. Per germline, CDR1 KGHSH and CDR2 LQKENI. The CDR3 has 15 amino acids. CDR3 in amino acids: CASSPGTGGSYEQYF. In DNA, the CDR3 is TGTGCCAGCTCTCCCGGGACAGGGGGCTCCTACGAGCAGTACTTC.

V is TRBV27 and J is TRBJ1-2; D perhaps matches TRBD1 (6 bases). The germline CDR1 and CDR2 sequences are MNHEY and SMNVEV (reference sequence). V gave up 5 bases and J gave up 6 bases, with 19 bases separating them. The CDR3 length is 15 residues. CDR3 region: CASSPYRGGANGYTF. In DNA, the CDR3 is TGTGCCAGCAGTCCCTACCGGGGGGGGGCGAATGGCTACACCTTC.

This clone is a singleton in its sample. The chain recombines TRBV7-9 with TRBJ2-2; D is possibly TRBD1 (8 bases). Germline V gives CDR1 SEHNR, CDR2 FQNEAQ (reference sequence). The V and J ends lost 7 bases and 3 bases respectively, with 15 bases between them. This CDR3 contains 15 residues. The DNA for the CDR3 is TGTGCCAGCACATTAACAGGGGGGGACACCGGGGAGCTGTTTTTT. It translates to CASTLTGGDTGELFF.

There are a few counts of this clone. This chain uses TRBV5-1 with TRBJ2-1; TRBD1 might be the D (7 bases). Germline V gene data show CDR1 as SGHRS and CDR2 as YFSETQ. V lost 0 bases, J lost 6 bases, and 16 bases lay in between. The CDR3 is made up of 16 amino acids. CDR3 in amino acids: CASSLVTGQEGNEQFF. CDR3 bases: TGCGCCAGCAGCTTGGTAACCGGACAGGAGGGCAATGAGCAGTTCTTC.

This rearrangement joins TRBV19 to TRBJ1-6; weak D call: TRBD1 (5 bases). This CDR3 is 15 amino acids long. The germline CDR1 and CDR2 sequences are LNHDA and SQIVND (reference sequence). Trimming removed 7 bases from V and 0 bases from J, with 10 bases in between. DNA for the CDR3: TGTGCCAGTACTCTCGACAGCTCCTATAATTCACCCCTCCACTTT. Encoded protein: CASTLDSSYNSPLHF.

V gene TRBV7-9 combines with J gene TRBJ2-7; tentatively, D is TRBD2 (6 bases). CDR1 SEHNR and CDR2 FQNEAQ come from the germline V gene (reference sequence). This CDR3 spans 14 amino acids. The V end was cut by 7 bases, the J end by 6 bases, with 19 bases between. The CDR3 loop is CASTTGTPHGEQYF. In nucleotides, the CDR3 is TGTGCCAGCACCACCGGGACTCCCCACGGCGAGCAGTACTTC.

This chain connects TRBV11-2 to TRBJ2-7, with a possible D match to TRBD1 (6 bases). The CDR3 sequence is 14 residues long. CDR1 and CDR2 from the germline V gene are SGHAT and FQNNGV. Trimming shortened V by 5 bases and J by 0 bases, and 11 bases separated the two germline ends. The CDR3 DNA reads TGTGCCAGCAGCCCCGGGACAACCTCCTACGAGCAGTACTTC. Translation gives CASSPGTTSYEQYF.

The genes are TRBV5-4 and TRBJ2-7; TRBD2 aligns across 11 bases. Germline V gene lookup returns CDR1 SGHNT and CDR2 YYREEE (reference sequence). J was trimmed by 3 bases and V by 4 bases; bases with no gene match: 6. The CDR3 spans 15 residues. The CDR3 DNA reads TGTGCCAGCAGCCTCGGACTAGCGGGTGGCTACGAGCAGTACTTC. Translated: CASSLGLAGGYEQYF.

The chain is built from TRBV30 and TRBJ2-1, with D possibly being TRBD2 (5 bases). The CDR3 covers 15 residues. The ends were cut back, 5 bases at V and 0 bases at J, with 14 bases in the middle. Per germline, CDR1 GTSNPN and CDR2 SVGIG (reference sequence). The CDR3 here is CAWASGASSYNEQFF. In DNA form, the CDR3 reads TGTGCCTGGGCGAGCGGAGCCAGCTCCTACAATGAGCAGTTCTTC. Full variable domain (outside the CDR3, taken from reference TRBV30 and TRBJ2-1): SQTIHQWPATLVQPVGSPLSLECTVEGTSNPNLYWYRQAAGRGLQLLFYSVGIGQISSEVPQNLSASRPQDRQFILSSKKLLLSDSGFYLCAWASGASSYNEQFFGPGTRLTVL.

The gene calls are TRBV30 and TRBJ2-7; possible D gene TRBD2, 6 bases. The V end lost 5 bases, the J end lost 2 bases, and 13 bases lay between the germline ends. The CDR3 length is 13 residues. Germline V gives CDR1 GTSNPN, CDR2 SVGIG (reference sequence). CDR3 in amino acids: CAWAPGGAYEQYF. DNA for the CDR3: TGTGCCTGGGCCCCCGGGGGTGCCTACGAGCAGTACTTC.

V gene TRBV5-1 combines with J gene TRBJ1-5; 10 nucleotides agree with TRBD1. Germline values: CDR1 SGHRS, CDR2 YFSETQ. The CDR3 spans 14 residues. V shed 2 bases, J shed 5 bases, and the junction held 1 base outside the gene matches. CDR3 residues: CASSFGQGDQPQHF. The CDR3 DNA is TGCGCCAGCAGCTTCGGACAGGGGGATCAGCCCCAGCATTTT.

This chain links TRBV5-6 with TRBJ1-6; no clear D gene. The CDR3 is 13 residues long. The germline V and J ends were trimmed by 3 bases and 5 bases, with 6 bases remaining between them. From germline, CDR1 is SGHDT and CDR2 YYEEEE. This CDR3 reads CASSYSNNSPLHF. The DNA of the CDR3 is TGTGCCAGCAGCTACTCAAATAATTCACCCCTCCACTTT.

The V call is TRBV7-9, the J call TRBJ2-2, with 9 positions matching TRBD1. Germline CDR1 SEHNR, CDR2 FQNEAQ (reference sequence). V shed 4 bases and J 7 bases; nucleotides not matched to a gene: 4. The CDR3 consists of 14 residues. The CDR3 loop reads CASSSQGAGGELFF. The CDR3 nucleotides are TGTGCCAGCAGCTCACAGGGGGCTGGCGGGGAGCTGTTTTTT.

V gene TRBV6-5 combines with J gene TRBJ2-7; 7 bases are a match to TRBD2. This CDR3 is built from 15 residues. Germline CDR1 is MNHEY and CDR2 is SVGAGI. J was trimmed by 4 bases and V by 5 bases; bases with no gene match: 11. The CDR3 spells CASSLRGVVGYEQYF. Here the CDR3 DNA reads TGTGCCAGCAGTCTCCGGGGGGTGGTTGGGTACGAGCAGTACTTC.